The 4 T cell receptor beta chains below come from one sample, sequenced in a study of technical replicates of blood from a handful of donors (dated by TCRdb to 2016 to 2017). The library was made by the immunoSEQ multiplex PCR assay. TCRdb mirrors the immuneACCESS table, restricted to in-frame sequences. Some clones are absent from its copies; in checked studies, under half trace to an unresolved V gene, and the reason for the others is unknown. This sample has tens of thousands of clones in its table, and 80% to 95% of those were observed once. About 0.4% of the sample comes from the top ten. The sample taken for sequencing was T cells isolated from PBMCs. These receptors were obtained from a human donor in good health.

V gene TRBV6-6 combines with J gene TRBJ1-1, with D maybe TRBD1 (6 bases). Trimming took off 3 bases at V and 7 bases at J, with 18 bases between the two ends. This CDR3 region has 15 residues. CDR1 and CDR2 from the germline V gene are MNHNY and SVGAGI (reference sequence). CDR3: CASSYIEQGGDEAFF. In DNA form, the CDR3 reads TGTGCCAGCAGTTATATCGAACAGGGTGGTGATGAAGCTTTCTTT.

This clone has only one observation. The chain joins TRBV29-1 to TRBJ1-1; tentatively, D is TRBD1 (6 bases). Germline loops: CDR1 SQVTM, CDR2 ANQGSEA. CDR3 length: 15 residues. V was trimmed by 0 bases and J by 3 bases, leaving 14 bases between them. The CDR3 region is CSVEDLQGRDTEAFF. The CDR3 DNA follows: TGCAGCGTTGAAGATCTTCAGGGGCGGGACACTGAAGCTTTCTTT.

The chain carries TRBV23-1 and TRBJ2-7; 9 bases match TRBD2. TRBV23-1 is treated as an ORF (open reading frame) with a function not yet certain. The CDR3 loop spans 16 amino acids. The ends lost 2 bases at V and 3 bases at J; junction bases unmatched: 8. CDR3 sequence (DNA): TGCGCCAGCAGTCAACGGACTAGCGCTAGCGTCTACGAGCAGTACTTC. Amino acid sequence: CASSQRTSASVYEQYF.

This chain joins TRBV11-2 and TRBJ2-2, with 7 bases lining up with TRBD2. Germline loops: CDR1 SGHAT, CDR2 FQNNGV. Trimming cost V 3 bases and J 3 bases; bases outside gene matches: 4. CDR3 length: 15 residues. Here the CDR3 reads CASSLPGGDTGELFF. The CDR3 DNA reads TGTGCCAGCAGCTTGCCGGGAGGCGACACCGGGGAGCTGTTTTTT.